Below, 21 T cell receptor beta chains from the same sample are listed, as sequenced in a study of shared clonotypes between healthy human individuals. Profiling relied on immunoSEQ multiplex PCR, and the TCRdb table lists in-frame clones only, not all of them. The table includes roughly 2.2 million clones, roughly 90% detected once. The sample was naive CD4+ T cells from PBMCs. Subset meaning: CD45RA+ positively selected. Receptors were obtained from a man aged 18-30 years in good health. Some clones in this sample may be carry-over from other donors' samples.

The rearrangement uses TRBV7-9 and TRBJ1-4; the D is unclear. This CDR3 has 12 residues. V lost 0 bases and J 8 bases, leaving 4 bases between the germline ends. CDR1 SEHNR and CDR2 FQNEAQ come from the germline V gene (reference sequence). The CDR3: CASSLAREKLFF. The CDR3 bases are TGTGCCAGCAGCTTAGCCCGCGAAAAACTGTTTTTT.

Written as DNA, the CDR3 is TGCGCCAGCAGCCAAGTTTACAGGGGGCAGGACACTGAAGCTTTCTTT. It yields the protein CASSQVYRGQDTEAFF. This chain joins TRBV4-3 and TRBJ1-1; 9 nucleotides line up with TRBD1. The CDR3 has 16 amino acids. Germline values: CDR1 LGHNA, CDR2 YSLEER. The V segment lost 1 base and the J segment 3 bases; nucleotides outside the gene matches: 6.

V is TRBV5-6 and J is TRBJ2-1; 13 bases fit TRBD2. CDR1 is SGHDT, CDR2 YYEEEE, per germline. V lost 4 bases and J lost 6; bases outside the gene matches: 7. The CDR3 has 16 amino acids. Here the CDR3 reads CASSARLAGGLNEQFF. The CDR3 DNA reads TGTGCCAGCAGCGCCCGACTAGCGGGAGGCCTCAATGAGCAGTTCTTC.

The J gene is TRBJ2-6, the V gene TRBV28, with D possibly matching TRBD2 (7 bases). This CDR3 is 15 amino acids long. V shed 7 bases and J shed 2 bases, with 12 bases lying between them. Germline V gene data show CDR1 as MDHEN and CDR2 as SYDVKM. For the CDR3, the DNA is TGTGCCAGCAATAAGGGGGGGACTGGGGCCAACGTCCTGACTTTC. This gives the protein CASNKGGTGANVLTF.

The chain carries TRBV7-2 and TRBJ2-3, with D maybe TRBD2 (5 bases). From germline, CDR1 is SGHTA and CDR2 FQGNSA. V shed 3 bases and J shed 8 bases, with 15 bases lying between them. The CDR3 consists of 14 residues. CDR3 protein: CASSFSPGVGTQYF. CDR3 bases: TGTGCCAGCAGCTTTTCCCCCGGGGTGGGTACGCAGTATTTT.

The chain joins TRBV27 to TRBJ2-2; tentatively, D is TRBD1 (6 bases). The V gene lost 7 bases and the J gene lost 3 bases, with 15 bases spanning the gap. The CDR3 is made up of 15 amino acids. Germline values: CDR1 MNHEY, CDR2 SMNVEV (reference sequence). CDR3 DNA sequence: TGTGCCAGCACCCCACAGGGAACGGACACCGGGGAGCTGTTTTTT. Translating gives CASTPQGTDTGELFF.

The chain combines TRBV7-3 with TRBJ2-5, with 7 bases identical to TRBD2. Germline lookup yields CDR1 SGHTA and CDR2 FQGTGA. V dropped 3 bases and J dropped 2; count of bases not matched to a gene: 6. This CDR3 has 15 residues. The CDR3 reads CASSFMGGSQETQYF. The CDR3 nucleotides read TGTGCCAGCAGCTTTATGGGGGGGTCGCAAGAGACCCAGTACTTC.

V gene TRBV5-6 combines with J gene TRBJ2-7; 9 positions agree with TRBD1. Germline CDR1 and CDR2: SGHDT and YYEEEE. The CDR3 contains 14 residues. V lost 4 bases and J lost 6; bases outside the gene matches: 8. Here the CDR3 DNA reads TGTGCCAGCAGCCCGGGACAGGGAGGCTCCGAGCAGTACTTC. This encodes CASSPGQGGSEQYF.

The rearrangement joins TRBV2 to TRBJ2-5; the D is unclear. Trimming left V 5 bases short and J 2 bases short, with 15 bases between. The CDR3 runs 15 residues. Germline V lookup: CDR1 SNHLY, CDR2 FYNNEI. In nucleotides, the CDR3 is TGTGCCAGCAGTCTTTACGGTGGTGGGCAAGAGACCCAGTACTTC. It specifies CASSLYGGGQETQYF.

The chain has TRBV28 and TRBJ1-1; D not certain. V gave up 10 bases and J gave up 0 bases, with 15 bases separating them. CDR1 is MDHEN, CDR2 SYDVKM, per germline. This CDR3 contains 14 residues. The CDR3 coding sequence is TGTGCCACCCTGAAAGGACGTATGAACACTGAAGCTTTCTTT. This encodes CATLKGRMNTEAFF.

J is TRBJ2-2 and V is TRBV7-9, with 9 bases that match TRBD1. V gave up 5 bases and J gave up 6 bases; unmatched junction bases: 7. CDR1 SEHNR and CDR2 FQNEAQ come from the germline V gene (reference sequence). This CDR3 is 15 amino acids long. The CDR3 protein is CASSPRDRDAGELFF. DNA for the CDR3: TGTGCCAGCAGCCCACGGGACAGGGACGCCGGGGAGCTGTTTTTT.

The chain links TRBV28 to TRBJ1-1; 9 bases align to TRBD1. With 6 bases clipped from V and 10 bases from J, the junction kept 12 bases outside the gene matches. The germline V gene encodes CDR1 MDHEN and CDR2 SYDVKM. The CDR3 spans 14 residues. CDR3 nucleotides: TGTGCCAGCAGGCGTTCCGGGACAGGGCTTGGAGCTTTCTTT. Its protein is CASRRSGTGLGAFF.

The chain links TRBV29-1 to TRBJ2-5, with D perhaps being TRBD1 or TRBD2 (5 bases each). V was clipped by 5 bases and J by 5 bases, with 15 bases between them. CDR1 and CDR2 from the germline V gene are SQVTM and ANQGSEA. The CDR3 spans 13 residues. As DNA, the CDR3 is TGCAGCGTTTTTTTGACGGGGCAGGAGACCCAGTACTTC. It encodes CSVFLTGQETQYF.

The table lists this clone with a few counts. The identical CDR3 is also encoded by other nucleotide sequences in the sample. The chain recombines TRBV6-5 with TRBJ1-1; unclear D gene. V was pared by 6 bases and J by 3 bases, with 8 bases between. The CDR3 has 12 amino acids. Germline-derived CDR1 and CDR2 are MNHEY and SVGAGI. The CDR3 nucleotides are TGTGCCAGCAGCTTCCGGGACACTGAAGCTTTCTTT. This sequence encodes CASSFRDTEAFF.

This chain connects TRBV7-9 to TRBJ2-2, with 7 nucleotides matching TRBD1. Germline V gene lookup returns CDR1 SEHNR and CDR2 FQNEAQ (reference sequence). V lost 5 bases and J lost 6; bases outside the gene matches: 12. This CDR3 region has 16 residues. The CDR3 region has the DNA TGTGCCAGCAGCAATACAGGGGAAGCTGACCCCGGGGAGCTGTTTTTT. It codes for CASSNTGEADPGELFF. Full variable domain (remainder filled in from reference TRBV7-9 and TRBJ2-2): DTGVSQNPRHKITKRGQNVTFRCDPISEHNRLYWYRQTLGQGPEFLTYFQNEAQLEKSRLLSDRFSAERPKGSFSTLEIQRTEQGDSAMYLCASSNTGEADPGELFFGEGSRLTVL.

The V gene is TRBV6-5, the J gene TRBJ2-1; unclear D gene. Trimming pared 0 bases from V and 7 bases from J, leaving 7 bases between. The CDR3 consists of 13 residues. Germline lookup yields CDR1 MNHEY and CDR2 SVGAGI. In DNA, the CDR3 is TGTGCCAGCAGTTACTCGGAGCCGAATGAGCAGTTCTTC. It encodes CASSYSEPNEQFF.

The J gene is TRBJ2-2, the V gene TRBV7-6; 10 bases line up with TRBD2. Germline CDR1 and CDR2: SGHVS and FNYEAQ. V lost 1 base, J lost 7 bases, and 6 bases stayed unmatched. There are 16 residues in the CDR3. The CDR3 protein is CASSLGLAGDYGELFF. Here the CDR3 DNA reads TGTGCCAGCAGCTTAGGGCTAGCGGGAGACTACGGGGAGCTGTTTTTT.

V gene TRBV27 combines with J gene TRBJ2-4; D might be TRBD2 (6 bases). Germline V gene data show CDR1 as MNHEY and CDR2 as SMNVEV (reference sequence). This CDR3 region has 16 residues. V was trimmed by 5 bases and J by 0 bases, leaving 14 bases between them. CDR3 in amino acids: CASSPGLYLAKNIQYF. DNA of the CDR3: TGTGCCAGCAGTCCAGGACTATATCTAGCCAAAAACATTCAGTACTTC.

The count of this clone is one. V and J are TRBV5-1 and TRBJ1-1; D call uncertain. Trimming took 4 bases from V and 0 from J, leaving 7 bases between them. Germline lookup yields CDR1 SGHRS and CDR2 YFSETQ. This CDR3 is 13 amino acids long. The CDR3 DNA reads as TGCGCCAGCAGCCCGGTCTTGAACACTGAAGCTTTCTTT. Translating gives CASSPVLNTEAFF.

In nucleotides, the CDR3 is TGTGCCAGCAGTTTAACAGGGTTAAGCGCGAACACCGGGGAGCTGTTTTTT. This sequence encodes CASSLTGLSANTGELFF. The chain couples TRBV28 to TRBJ2-2; possibly TRBD1 for D (6 bases). This CDR3 comprises 17 residues. The germline V gene encodes CDR1 MDHEN and CDR2 SYDVKM. The V and J ends lost 2 bases and 0 bases respectively, with 13 bases between them.

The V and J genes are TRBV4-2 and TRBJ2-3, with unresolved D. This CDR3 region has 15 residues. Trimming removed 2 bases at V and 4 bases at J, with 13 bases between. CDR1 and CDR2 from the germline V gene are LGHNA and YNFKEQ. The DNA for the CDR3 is TGTGCCAGCAGCCAACAGTGGTCCGCCTCAGATACGCAGTATTTT. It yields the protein CASSQQWSASDTQYF.